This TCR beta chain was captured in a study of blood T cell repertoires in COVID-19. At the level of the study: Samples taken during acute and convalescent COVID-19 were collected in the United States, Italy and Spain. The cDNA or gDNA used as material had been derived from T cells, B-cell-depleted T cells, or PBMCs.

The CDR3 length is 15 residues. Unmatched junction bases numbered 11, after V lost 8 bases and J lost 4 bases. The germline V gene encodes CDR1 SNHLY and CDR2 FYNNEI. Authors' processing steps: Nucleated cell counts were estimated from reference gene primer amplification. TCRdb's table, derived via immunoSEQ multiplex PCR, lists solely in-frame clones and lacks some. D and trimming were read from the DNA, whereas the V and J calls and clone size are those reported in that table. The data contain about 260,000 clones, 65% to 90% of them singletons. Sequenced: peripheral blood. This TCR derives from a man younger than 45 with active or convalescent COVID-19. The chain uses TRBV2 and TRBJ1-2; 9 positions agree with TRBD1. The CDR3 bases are TGTGCCAGCCGGGACAGGGTGATAGGTGGCTATGGCTACACCTTC. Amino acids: CASRDRVIGGYGYTF.